The next 25 T cell receptor beta chains were all read from a single sample in a study of T and B cells in COVID-19 patients. Multiplex PCR with BIOMED2 TRB-A/B primer pools amplified TRB rearrangements. TCRdb itself ran the multiplex PCR reads through MiXCR, one entry per CDR3 protein. In the table there are about 8,200 distinct CDR3 sequences, about 38% of which are singletons. TRB was amplified from about 250-500 ng of blood genomic DNA. The sequenced material came from blood. Every receptor here comes from a human donor who had recovered from COVID-19.

The rearrangement joins TRBV29-1 to TRBJ1-4; unclear D gene. CDR1 and CDR2 from the germline V gene are SQVTM and ANQGSEA. This CDR3 contains 12 residues. Trimming removed 5 bases from V and 3 bases from J, with 7 bases in between. CDR3 sequence (DNA): TGCAGCGTTTTCACGGCTAATGAAAAACTGTTTTTT. Encoded protein: CSVFTANEKLFF.

The CDR3 region is CAISATANTGELFF. The CDR3 DNA is TGTGCCATCAGTGCAACAGCCAACACCGGGGAGCTGTTTTTT. The chain uses TRBV10-3 and TRBJ2-2; no definite D call. CDR3 length: 14 amino acids. The germline CDR1 and CDR2 sequences are ENHRY and SYGVKD. V lost 4 bases to trimming and J lost 2 bases, with 8 bases between them.

This clonotype is judged medium-sized. The gene calls are TRBV29-1 and TRBJ2-7; TRBD1 might be the D (6 bases). The CDR3 has 12 amino acids. Germline loops: CDR1 SQVTM, CDR2 ANQGSEA. Between the trimmed V and J ends, which lost 7 bases and 0 bases, there was a span of 10 bases. The CDR3 sequence: CSAQGPSYEQYF. CDR3 sequence (DNA): TGCAGCGCCCAGGGGCCCTCCTACGAGCAGTACTTC.

The chain is built from TRBV5-4 and TRBJ2-5; D remains unclear. Germline V gene lookup returns CDR1 SGHNT and CDR2 YYREEE (reference sequence). The CDR3 contains 14 residues. Trimming removed 0 bases from V and 7 bases from J, with 13 bases in between. The DNA for the CDR3 is TGTGCCAGCAGCTTGGGCGTCACCCCCGTGACCCAGTACTTC. Amino acid sequence: CASSLGVTPVTQYF.

The CDR3 loop reads CASREGQVPAEAFF. DNA of the CDR3: TGTGCCAGTAGGGAGGGACAGGTCCCCGCTGAAGCTTTCTTT. This chain connects TRBV19 to TRBJ1-1; 8 nucleotides line up with TRBD1. In germline, CDR1 is LNHDA, CDR2 SQIVND (reference sequence). The V gene end was trimmed by 6 bases and the J gene end by 6 bases; junction bases not matched to a gene: 9. The CDR3 is 14 amino acids.

This clonotype has just one count. V and J are TRBV29-1 and TRBJ1-2; TRBD1 matches at 8 bases. The ends lost 4 bases at V and 11 bases at J; junction bases unmatched: 12. CDR3 size: 13 residues. The germline CDR1 and CDR2 sequences are SQVTM and ANQGSEA. The CDR3 nucleotides read TGCAGCGTTGTCAGTCCAGGGGGCGGTGGGTACACCTTC. It yields the protein CSVVSPGGGGYTF.

This clonotype is labeled medium-sized. The V gene is TRBV19, the J gene TRBJ2-2, with D maybe TRBD1 (6 bases). In germline, CDR1 is LNHDA, CDR2 SQIVND (reference sequence). V was clipped by 0 bases and J by 1 base, with 6 bases between them. The CDR3 covers 15 residues. As DNA, the CDR3 is TGTGCCAGTAGTATAGAGGACAGGAACACCGGGGAGCTGTTTTTT. Its protein is CASSIEDRNTGELFF.

This clonotype came up a few times. The V call is TRBV30, the J call TRBJ2-2; maybe TRBD2 (5 bases). Trimming took 3 bases from V and 3 from J, leaving 8 bases between them. The CDR3 spans 13 residues. Germline CDR1 is GTSNPN and CDR2 is SVGIG (reference sequence). The chain's CDR3 is CAWRSGDTGELFF. The CDR3 nucleotides read TGTGCCTGGAGGAGCGGAGACACCGGGGAGCTGTTTTTT.

This clonotype was detected a few times. The rearrangement joins TRBV30 to TRBJ2-2, with a weak D call TRBD2 (5 bases). Trimming pared 7 bases from V and 2 bases from J, leaving 17 bases between. The CDR3 is 15 residues long. Germline V CDR1 and CDR2: GTSNPN, SVGIG (reference sequence). The CDR3 loop is CASYRVALNTGELFF. The CDR3 DNA is TGTGCCTCCTATAGGGTAGCGTTAAACACCGGGGAGCTGTTTTTT.

This clonotype was picked up a small number of times. This rearrangement joins TRBV19 to TRBJ1-5; 7 nucleotides match TRBD1. CDR3 length: 16 amino acids. V lost 5 bases, J lost 4 bases, and 11 bases stayed unmatched. Germline assignment: CDR1 LNHDA and CDR2 SQIVND (reference sequence). The CDR3 sequence: CASSLLRDRENQPQHF. CDR3 DNA: TGTGCCAGTAGTCTCCTACGTGACAGGGAAAATCAGCCCCAGCATTTT.

The chain links TRBV5-5 to TRBJ2-6; a weak D match, TRBD1 (6 bases). Germline CDR1 is SGHKS and CDR2 is YYEKEE (reference sequence). Trimming cost V 1 base and J 11 bases, with 13 bases left between them. This CDR3 is 14 amino acids long. For the CDR3, the DNA is TGTGCCAGCAGCTTGTCAGGGGCCCTCGACGTCCTGACTTTC. This encodes CASSLSGALDVLTF. The full variable domain, in which reference TRBV5-5 and TRBJ2-6 provide the parts outside the CDR3, is DAGVTQSPTHLIKTRGQQVTLRCSPISGHKSVSWYQQVLGQGPQFIFQYYEKEERGRGNFPDRFSARQFPNYSSELNVNALLLGDSALYLCASSLSGALDVLTFGAGSRLTVL.

This clonotype was found a few times. The rearrangement links TRBV6-5 to TRBJ2-3, with D possibly being TRBD1 (6 bases). This CDR3 comprises 16 residues. The germline CDR1 and CDR2 sequences are MNHEY and SVGAGI. Trimming left V 3 bases short and J 2 bases short, with 15 bases between. CDR3 loop: CASSYLTGQSTDTQYF. CDR3 bases: TGTGCCAGCAGTTATCTTACAGGACAGTCCACAGATACGCAGTATTTT.

V usage is TRBV12-3 or TRBV12-4 and J usage is TRBJ2-6; D not resolved. The CDR3 has 16 amino acids. V lost 8 bases and J 0 bases, leaving 14 bases between the germline ends. This CDR3 is CASGRDISSGANVLTF. As DNA, the CDR3 is TGTGCCAGCGGCCGAGACATCAGCTCTGGGGCCAACGTCCTGACTTTC.

This chain uses TRBV18 with TRBJ2-7; D perhaps matches TRBD1 (6 bases). Germline values: CDR1 KGHSH, CDR2 LQKENI. This CDR3 contains 12 residues. The V end was cut by 3 bases, the J end by 5 bases, with 8 bases between. Here the CDR3 reads CASSPKGDEQYV. The CDR3 region has the DNA TGTGCCAGCTCACCGAAGGGGGACGAGCAGTACGTC.

The chain uses TRBV12-3 or TRBV12-4 and TRBJ2-1, with D possibly being TRBD2 (5 bases). The CDR3 consists of 14 residues. The ends were cut back, 6 bases at V and 10 bases at J, with 19 bases in the middle. In DNA form, the CDR3 reads TGTGCCAGCAGCCCGGACCCGGGGTTTGCGGAGCAGTTCTTC. Its translation: CASSPDPGFAEQFF.

The V and J genes are TRBV5-4 and TRBJ2-1; D could derive from TRBD1 or TRBD2 (5 bases each). Germline loops: CDR1 SGHNT, CDR2 YYREEE (reference sequence). The V and J ends lost 0 bases and 3 bases respectively, with 13 bases between them. The CDR3 totals 16 residues. The CDR3 reads CASSLAGRNRYNEQFF. In DNA, the CDR3 is TGTGCCAGCAGCTTGGCGGGACGGAACCGCTACAATGAGCAGTTCTTC. Looking up the rest from reference TRBV5-4 and TRBJ2-1 gives the full variable domain: ETGVTQSPTHLIKTRGQQVTLRCSSQSGHNTVSWYQQALGQGPQFIFQYYREEENGRGNFPPRFSGLQFPNYSSELNVNALELDDSALYLCASSLAGRNRYNEQFFGPGTRLTVL.

The rearrangement uses TRBV6-2 or TRBV6-3 and TRBJ1-2; D uncertain. The V and J ends lost 6 bases and 8 bases respectively, with 13 bases between them. From germline, CDR1 is MNHEY and CDR2 SVGEGT. CDR3 length: 12 residues. The CDR3 coding sequence is TGTGCCAGCAGCTTTCCCGGTGGAGGCTACACCTTC. This encodes CASSFPGGGYTF.

This clonotype was detected a few times. V usage is TRBV5-6 and J usage is TRBJ2-7; the D is unclear. V lost 0 bases and J 7 bases, leaving 11 bases between the germline ends. CDR1 is SGHDT and CDR2 is YYEEEE in the germline V gene. The CDR3 sequence is 13 residues long. The CDR3 is CASSLVVGTEQYF. As DNA, the CDR3 is TGTGCCAGCAGCTTGGTGGTGGGTACGGAGCAGTACTTC.

V and J are TRBV19 and TRBJ2-1, with D possibly matching TRBD1 (7 bases). CDR3 size: 14 residues. Germline values: CDR1 LNHDA, CDR2 SQIVND (reference sequence). V was shortened by 4 bases and J by 9 bases, with 16 bases between the two germline ends. The CDR3 nucleotides read TGTGCCAGTAGTAACCAGGGGGGTAGTGCTGAGCAGTTCTTC. Protein product: CASSNQGGSAEQFF.

The CDR3 DNA follows: TGTGCCAGTAGTATCGCGGGGGGTCAGCCCCAGCATTTT. Its translation: CASSIAGGQPQHF. The chain joins TRBV19 to TRBJ1-5; the D gene is possibly TRBD1 (5 bases). Per germline, CDR1 LNHDA and CDR2 SQIVND (reference sequence). The CDR3 is 13 amino acids. Trimming stripped 3 bases from V and 6 bases from J, with 9 bases between.

This chain uses TRBV7-2 with TRBJ2-7; no firm D call. This CDR3 is 13 amino acids long. Trimming removed 1 base at V and 4 bases at J, with 8 bases between. Germline-derived CDR1 and CDR2 are SGHTA and FQGNSA. CDR3 bases: TGTGCCAGCAGCTTAGGTGGGGTGTACGAGCAGTACTTC. Translated, it gives CASSLGGVYEQYF.

This clonotype was detected a few times. The gene calls are TRBV15 and TRBJ2-3, with D possibly being TRBD1 (6 bases). V was shortened by 1 base and J by 1 base, with 9 bases between the two germline ends. The CDR3 has 15 amino acids. Per germline, CDR1 LNHNV and CDR2 YYDKDF (reference sequence). CDR3: CATSRGRQGTDTQYF. The CDR3 nucleotides are TGTGCCACCAGCAGAGGAAGACAGGGCACAGATACGCAGTATTTT.

This sequence joins TRBV19 and TRBJ1-5; possible D gene TRBD1, 6 bases. CDR1 and CDR2 from the germline V gene are LNHDA and SQIVND (reference sequence). This CDR3 spans 15 amino acids. V lost 5 bases and J 4 bases, leaving 15 bases between the germline ends. The chain's CDR3 is CASSGGTQPNQPQHF. CDR3 bases: TGTGCCAGTAGTGGGGGGACACAACCTAATCAGCCCCAGCATTTT.

The chain joins TRBV7-2 to TRBJ2-2; possibly TRBD1 for D (6 bases). Germline V gene lookup returns CDR1 SGHTA and CDR2 FQGNSA. This CDR3 has 14 amino acids. V lost 7 bases, J lost 4 bases, and 13 bases lay in between. This chain's CDR3 is CASNPGHITGELFF. The CDR3 DNA reads as TGTGCCAGCAACCCGGGACACATCACCGGGGAGCTGTTTTTT. Full variable domain (rest looked up from reference TRBV7-2 and TRBJ2-2): GAGVSQSPSNKVTEKGKDVELRCDPISGHTALYWYRQSLGQGLEFLIYFQGNSAPDKSGLPSDRFSAERTGGSVSTLTIQRTQQEDSAVYLCASNPGHITGELFFGEGSRLTVL.

V and J are TRBV6-5 and TRBJ2-2, with D tentatively TRBD2 (5 bases). The V gene's germline CDR1 is MNHEY and CDR2 SVGAGI. V was shortened by 6 bases and J by 2 bases, with 13 bases between the two germline ends. This CDR3 has 15 residues. The CDR3, as DNA: TGTGCCAGCAGCTTAGACCGGGGTAACACCGGGGAGCTGTTTTTT. This codes for CASSLDRGNTGELFF.